These 20 T cell receptor beta chains were all obtained from the same sample, sequenced in a study of cytomegalovirus exposure and HLA in healthy donors (dated 2017 in TCRdb). Library preparation employed the immunoSEQ multiplex PCR assay. For the multiplex PCR, a mixture combining 60 forward primers for TCR Vbeta segments and 13 reverse primers for TCR Jbeta segments was used. In its TCRdb copy, this immuneACCESS table keeps in-frame sequences only and misses some clones. Where compared with another copy, unresolved V genes explain less than half of these, and the others have no known cause. This sample comprises roughly 180,000 clones, roughly 84% of them detected only once. The ten largest make up approximately 1.5% of the sample. Sequencing was done on a sample of PBMCs. These receptor sequences come from a male donor in good health and CMV-seronegative.

V and J are TRBV6-1 and TRBJ1-1, with TRBD1 as a possible D gene (5 bases). Per germline, CDR1 MNHNS and CDR2 SASEGT. CDR3 length equals 13 residues. The V and J ends lost 2 bases and 10 bases respectively, with 14 bases between them. The CDR3: CASSERGVDGAFF. CDR3 DNA: TGTGCCAGCAGTGAACGGGGGGTCGATGGAGCTTTCTTT.

CDR3 coding DNA: TGTGCCAGCTCACCAAATCAGGGGGCGACCACAGATACGCAGTATTTT. This gives the protein CASSPNQGATTDTQYF. The chain combines TRBV18 with TRBJ2-3, with TRBD1 matching over 8 bases. Losses at the gene ends were 2 bases for V and 2 bases for J; bases not matched to a gene: 6. The germline V gene encodes CDR1 KGHSH and CDR2 LQKENI. CDR3 size: 16 residues.

The genes are TRBV7-6 and TRBJ2-3; D is ambiguous. Germline CDR1 SGHVS, CDR2 FNYEAQ. CDR3 length: 15 amino acids. With 5 bases removed from V and 1 base from J, the gap between germline ends came to 13 bases. The CDR3 DNA follows: TGTGCCAGCAGCCAAGAGGTCAGAGGCACAGATACGCAGTATTTT. Its translation is CASSQEVRGTDTQYF.

The rearrangement links TRBV14 to TRBJ1-2; 7 bases map to TRBD1. After removal of 3 bases from V and 4 bases from J, the junction contained 8 bases not matched to a gene. Germline V gene lookup returns CDR1 SGHDN and CDR2 FVKESK. The CDR3 covers 15 residues. CDR3 protein: CASSQFTGVGYGYTF. Here the CDR3 DNA reads TGTGCCAGCAGCCAGTTTACAGGGGTGGGCTATGGCTACACCTTC.

The chain carries TRBV9 and TRBJ2-3, with a possible D match to TRBD2 (6 bases). This CDR3 has 14 residues. Per the germline V gene, CDR1 is SGDLS and CDR2 is YYNGEE. Trimming shortened V by 0 bases and J by 6 bases, and 11 bases separated the two germline ends. CDR3 sequence: CASSVDGGTDTQYF. The CDR3 DNA reads as TGTGCCAGCAGCGTAGACGGGGGTACCGATACGCAGTATTTT.

This clone was seen only a few times. V gene TRBV5-4 combines with J gene TRBJ1-1; D is unresolved. The V gene's germline CDR1 is SGHNT and CDR2 YYREEE (reference sequence). There are 15 residues in the CDR3. V lost 0 bases, J lost 1 base, and 10 bases lay in between. The CDR3 protein is CASSLDRGSNTEAFF. The CDR3 DNA reads as TGTGCCAGCAGCTTGGATCGGGGTTCGAACACTGAAGCTTTCTTT.

This clone was seen more than once but under ten times. The chain links TRBV28 to TRBJ2-1; 10 positions match TRBD2. J gave up 9 bases and V 3 bases, and 5 bases lay outside the gene matches. The CDR3 length is 14 residues. Germline loops: CDR1 MDHEN, CDR2 SYDVKM. The CDR3 region is CASSFLAGVGEQFF. The CDR3 DNA follows: TGTGCCAGCAGTTTTCTAGCGGGAGTGGGTGAGCAGTTCTTC.

The V call is TRBV6-5, the J call TRBJ2-7; 9 bases line up with TRBD1. Germline CDR1 reads MNHEY; CDR2 reads SVGAGI. The ends lost 2 bases at V and 5 bases at J; junction bases unmatched: 10. The CDR3 has 16 amino acids. The CDR3 bases are TGTGCCAGCAGTTACCTCGGGGGACAGGGTCAGAACGAGCAGTACTTC. Residues: CASSYLGGQGQNEQYF.

The chain employs TRBV5-1 and TRBJ1-2; D remains ambiguous. This CDR3 is built from 14 residues. The germline V gene encodes CDR1 SGHRS and CDR2 YFSETQ. Trimming removed 2 bases at V and 6 bases at J, with 14 bases between. The CDR3: CASSLSSARDGYTF. The CDR3, as DNA: TGCGCCAGCAGCTTAAGCTCTGCTCGAGATGGCTACACCTTC.

The rearrangement uses TRBV7-6 and TRBJ2-1; a weak D match, TRBD1 (5 bases). Trimming left V 3 bases short and J 8 bases short, with 23 bases between. The CDR3 is 17 amino acids. Germline loops: CDR1 SGHVS, CDR2 FNYEAQ. The CDR3 is CASSFFRGEEGCYEQFF. CDR3 nucleotide sequence: TGTGCCAGCAGCTTTTTTAGGGGCGAAGAAGGGTGTTATGAGCAGTTCTTC.

CDR3 residues: CASSKAGAPRDTEAFF. CDR3 nucleotides: TGTGCCAGCAGCAAAGCCGGAGCTCCGCGCGACACTGAAGCTTTCTTT. This sequence joins TRBV21-1 and TRBJ1-1. TRBV21-1 is marked as a pseudogene. The CDR3 length is 16 residues.

This chain joins TRBV11-2 and TRBJ2-1; unclear D gene. The CDR3 is 12 residues long. Trimming shortened V by 4 bases and J by 6 bases, and 7 bases separated the two germline ends. Germline V gives CDR1 SGHAT, CDR2 FQNNGV. The CDR3 loop reads CASSSTGNEQFF. DNA for the CDR3: TGTGCCAGCAGCTCCACGGGCAATGAGCAGTTCTTC.

The V call is TRBV10-3, the J call TRBJ1-2; D is ambiguous. V lost 3 bases and J 3 bases, leaving 2 bases between the germline ends. The CDR3 totals 11 residues. Per germline, CDR1 ENHRY and CDR2 SYGVKD. The CDR3: CAISDYYGYTF. In nucleotides, the CDR3 is TGTGCCATCAGTGACTACTATGGCTACACCTTC.

J is TRBJ2-7 and V is TRBV29-1; D possibly corresponds to TRBD1 (6 bases). Germline CDR1 reads SQVTM; CDR2 reads ANQGSEA. The CDR3 sequence is 15 residues long. Trimming cost V 6 bases and J 1 base, with 19 bases left between them. CDR3 residues: CSVETASGASYEQYF. The CDR3 DNA is TGCAGCGTGGAGACCGCTTCAGGGGCATCCTACGAGCAGTACTTC.

This clone was seen a few times. V usage is TRBV5-4 and J usage is TRBJ2-2, with 11 bases lining up with TRBD2. The CDR3 is 15 residues long. V gave up 1 base and J gave up 5 bases; unmatched junction bases: 1. Germline V gene data show CDR1 as SGHNT and CDR2 as YYREEE (reference sequence). The CDR3 sequence: CASSLPSGRTGELFF. For the CDR3, the DNA is TGTGCCAGCAGCTTGCCTAGCGGGAGGACCGGGGAGCTGTTTTTT.

The CDR3 here is CASSPSTSGSHEQYF. The CDR3 DNA reads TGTGCCAGCTCACCCTCGACTAGCGGGAGCCACGAGCAGTACTTC. The chain links TRBV18 to TRBJ2-7, with TRBD2 matching 12 bases. The germline V gene has CDR1 KGHSH and CDR2 LQKENI. The CDR3 loop spans 15 amino acids. The junction had 5 bases not matched to a gene; V was cut back by 3 bases and J by 5 bases.

The chain recombines TRBV7-9 with TRBJ1-4; tentative D call: TRBD1 (5 bases). Deletions cut 1 base from V and 8 bases from J, with 14 bases between. The CDR3 consists of 15 residues. Looked up from germline, CDR1 is SEHNR and CDR2 is FQNEAQ (reference sequence). CDR3 sequence (DNA): TGTGCCAGCAGCTTAGAATGGACCGGGGGAGAAAAACTGTTTTTT. Encoded protein: CASSLEWTGGEKLFF. Full variable domain (missing parts from reference TRBV7-9 and TRBJ1-4): DTGVSQNPRHKITKRGQNVTFRCDPISEHNRLYWYRQTLGQGPEFLTYFQNEAQLEKSRLLSDRFSAERPKGSFSTLEIQRTEQGDSAMYLCASSLEWTGGEKLFFGSGTQLSVL.

This clone came up once. CDR3 sequence (DNA): TGTGCCACCAGCAGTGCTCGAGGGACAGGGAGCACAGATACGCAGTATTTT. As protein: CATSSARGTGSTDTQYF. V gene TRBV15 combines with J gene TRBJ2-3, with 9 nucleotides matching TRBD1. After removal of 3 bases from V and 0 bases from J, the junction contained 7 bases not matched to a gene. The V gene's germline CDR1 is LNHNV and CDR2 YYDKDF (reference sequence). CDR3 length equals 17 residues. Combining the CDR3 with reference TRBV15 and TRBJ2-3 gives the whole variable domain DAMVIQNPRYQVTQFGKPVTLSCSQTLNHNVMYWYQQKSSQAPKLLFHYYDKDFNNEADTPDNFQSRRPNTSFCFLDIRSPGLGDTAMYLCATSSARGTGSTDTQYFGPGTRLTVL.

The rearrangement links TRBV9 to TRBJ1-3, with D possibly TRBD1 on 6 matching bases. The V gene lost 0 bases and the J gene lost 4 bases, with 8 bases spanning the gap. CDR1 is SGDLS, CDR2 YYNGEE, per germline. The CDR3 contains 14 residues. The CDR3 sequence is CASSVGTAGNTIYF. CDR3 nucleotides: TGTGCCAGCAGCGTAGGGACAGCAGGAAACACCATATATTTT.

This clone has a single count. This chain links TRBV10-3 with TRBJ2-1; TRBD2 aligns across 7 bases. CDR3 size: 14 residues. With 7 bases clipped from V and 8 bases from J, the junction kept 11 bases outside the gene matches. Germline V gives CDR1 ENHRY, CDR2 SYGVKD. The CDR3 is CAIKGSGAQDEQFF. The CDR3 DNA follows: TGTGCCATCAAAGGGAGCGGGGCCCAAGATGAGCAGTTCTTC.